The 21 T cell receptor beta chains listed next were all sequenced from one sample in a study of blood T cells in healthy people across ages. With a J-beta primer mix and a sample-barcoded 5' primer, a second PCR ran about 7 to 12 cycles. TCRdb re-called the 5' RACE reads through MiXCR, storing one row per CDR3 protein. Of about 730,000 distinct CDR3 sequences in the sample, approximately 39% were seen once. Sequenced sample: blood. These receptors all stem from a woman aged 55-70 years in good health.

The chain links TRBV20-1 to TRBJ2-1; the match to TRBD2 covers 10 bases. The CDR3 totals 16 residues. CDR1 is DFQATT and CDR2 is SNEGSKA in the germline V gene (reference sequence). The ends lost 3 bases at V and 6 bases at J; junction bases unmatched: 11. The CDR3 here is CSASSLAGVGPNEQFF. Here the CDR3 DNA reads TGCAGTGCTAGTAGTCTAGCGGGAGTTGGTCCCAATGAGCAGTTCTTC.

As to this clonotype: A much larger clone is a single base away; this may be a read error. The chain employs TRBV3-1 and TRBJ2-3; the match to TRBD2 covers 11 bases. This CDR3 comprises 18 residues. Looked up from germline, CDR1 is LGHDT and CDR2 is YNNKEL (reference sequence). Germline trimming cut 3 bases from V and 8 bases from J; bases unmatched to any gene: 16. The CDR3 reads CASSQPGPRASGRSTQYF. The CDR3 DNA follows: TGTGCCAGCAGCCAGCCAGGCCCTAGGGCTAGCGGGAGGAGTACGCAGTATTTT.

J is TRBJ1-4 and V is TRBV20-1, with D uncertain. The V gene's germline CDR1 is DFQATT and CDR2 SNEGSKA (reference sequence). The V gene lost 3 bases and the J gene lost 6 bases, with 11 bases spanning the gap. This CDR3 is built from 13 residues. CDR3 sequence reads: CSARPPVYEKLFF. The CDR3 DNA reads as TGCAGTGCTAGGCCTCCGGTTTATGAAAAACTGTTTTTT.

As DNA, the CDR3 is TGTGCCAGCAGCCGGGATCCAATAAAAGAGACCCAGTACTTC. Translated: CASSRDPIKETQYF. The chain uses TRBV9 and TRBJ2-5, with D possibly matching TRBD2 (5 bases). The CDR3 covers 14 residues. The germline V gene has CDR1 SGDLS and CDR2 YYNGEE. V shed 4 bases and J shed 3 bases, with 13 bases lying between them.

There are many counts of this clonotype. The chain combines TRBV3-1 with TRBJ2-1, with 8 bases aligning to TRBD1. Looked up from germline, CDR1 is LGHDT and CDR2 is YNNKEL (reference sequence). This CDR3 has 13 amino acids. The ends lost 2 bases at V and 9 bases at J; junction bases unmatched: 3. The CDR3 DNA reads TGTGCCAGCAGCCAACAGGGGGCCGTTGAGCAGTTCTTC. Translation: CASSQQGAVEQFF.

To note about this clonotype: A read error may explain this, as a much larger clone is one base away. The chain joins TRBV20-1 to TRBJ2-3; D remains ambiguous. The length of the CDR3 is 13 residues. V was trimmed by 6 bases and J by 1 base, leaving 11 bases between them. Looked up from germline, CDR1 is DFQATT and CDR2 is SNEGSKA (reference sequence). Here the CDR3 reads CSAPSRGTDTQYF. The CDR3 DNA sequence: TGCAGTGCCCCGAGTAGAGGCACAGATACGCAGTATTTT.

This clonotype was found a few times. The rearrangement uses TRBV4-2 and TRBJ2-7; the D is unclear. This CDR3 is built from 14 residues. Germline V CDR1 and CDR2: LGHNA, YNFKEQ. V was cut by 0 bases and J by 2 bases, with 8 bases left in between. The CDR3 nucleotides are TGTGCCAGCAGCCAAGATGCGGCAGCCTACGAGCAGTACTTC. It yields the protein CASSQDAAAYEQYF.

This chain uses TRBV7-2 with TRBJ1-2; D remains unclear. The germline V gene has CDR1 SGHTA and CDR2 FQGNSA. The CDR3 is made up of 13 amino acids. V lost 5 bases and J 4 bases, leaving 11 bases between the germline ends. Here the CDR3 reads CASSPTSGYGYTF. Here the CDR3 DNA reads TGTGCCAGCAGCCCAACCAGCGGCTATGGCTACACCTTC.

The genes are TRBV12-3 or TRBV12-4 and TRBJ1-2; TRBD1 matches 8 bases. This CDR3 spans 14 amino acids. V shed 4 bases, J shed 0 bases, and the junction held 1 base outside the gene matches. The CDR3 sequence is CASSWTGPNYGYTF. The DNA of the CDR3 is TGTGCCAGCAGTTGGACAGGGCCTAACTATGGCTACACCTTC.

This clonotype was observed at least ten times. The rearrangement links TRBV5-1 to TRBJ2-1, with TRBD2 identical over 7 bases. The CDR3 sequence is 17 residues long. The junction had 18 bases not matched to a gene; V was cut back by 4 bases and J by 8 bases. In germline, CDR1 is SGHRS, CDR2 YFSETQ. The CDR3: CASSIDKLRELGDEQFF. DNA of the CDR3: TGCGCCAGCAGCATAGACAAATTGCGGGAGCTGGGGGATGAGCAGTTCTTC.

J is TRBJ2-2 and V is TRBV11-2; a possible D gene is TRBD1 (5 bases). CDR1 SGHAT and CDR2 FQNNGV come from the germline V gene. Between the trimmed V and J ends, which lost 6 bases and 2 bases, there was a span of 19 bases. The CDR3 has 17 residues. CDR3 loop: CASSLGRTLSNTGELFF. The CDR3 DNA reads as TGTGCCAGCAGTCTCGGCCGGACACTTTCAAACACCGGGGAGCTGTTTTTT. The whole variable domain, remainder taken from reference TRBV11-2 and TRBJ2-2, is EAGVAQSPRYKIIEKRQSVAFWCNPISGHATLYWYQQILGQGPKLLIQFQNNGVVDDSQLPKDRFSAERLKGVDSTLKIQPAKLEDSAVYLCASSLGRTLSNTGELFFGEGSRLTVL.

The gene calls are TRBV6-5 and TRBJ1-1; D is ambiguous. Trimming shortened V by 0 bases and J by 2 bases, and 1 base separated the two germline ends. The CDR3 spans 12 residues. Per the germline V gene, CDR1 is MNHEY and CDR2 is SVGAGI. CDR3 region: CASSYSNTEAFF. The DNA for the CDR3 is TGTGCCAGCAGTTACTCCAACACTGAAGCTTTCTTT.

The V call is TRBV2, the J call TRBJ2-3; 15 bases map to TRBD2. CDR1 is SNHLY, CDR2 FYNNEI, per germline. After removal of 6 bases from V and 4 bases from J, the junction contained 20 bases not matched to a gene. The CDR3 consists of 21 residues. This chain's CDR3 is CASSLWAGGTSGRTSPDTQYF. The CDR3 DNA sequence: TGTGCCAGCAGCCTCTGGGCCGGGGGGACTAGCGGGAGGACGTCCCCAGATACGCAGTATTTT.

This clonotype was seen only a few times. The chain joins TRBV20-1 to TRBJ1-5, with 8 positions matching TRBD1. The CDR3 is 14 residues long. The V segment lost 3 bases and the J segment 6 bases; nucleotides outside the gene matches: 7. Germline V gives CDR1 DFQATT, CDR2 SNEGSKA (reference sequence). The CDR3 DNA is TGCAGTGCTAGGCCAAGACAGGGGTTTCAGCCCCAGCATTTT. Translating it yields CSARPRQGFQPQHF.

This chain joins TRBV7-2 and TRBJ1-2, with TRBD1 matching 7 bases. With 6 bases clipped from V and 4 bases from J, the junction kept 11 bases outside the gene matches. The CDR3 spans 15 residues. Looked up from germline, CDR1 is SGHTA and CDR2 is FQGNSA. CDR3 protein: CASSQAAGQLYGYTF. The CDR3 DNA reads TGTGCCAGCAGTCAGGCGGCGGGACAGCTCTATGGCTACACCTTC.

J is TRBJ2-7 and V is TRBV9, with D tentatively TRBD1 (5 bases). Germline CDR1 is SGDLS and CDR2 is YYNGEE. V lost 3 bases and J lost 3, with 19 bases in between. The CDR3 runs 16 residues. CDR3 region: CASSEKRGGAIYEQYF. Written as DNA, the CDR3 is TGTGCCAGCAGCGAGAAAAGGGGTGGGGCGATCTACGAGCAGTACTTC.

The gene calls are TRBV20-1 and TRBJ1-4; D gene uncertain. V lost 1 base and J 6 bases, leaving 6 bases between the germline ends. The CDR3 has 12 residues. CDR1 is DFQATT and CDR2 is SNEGSKA in the germline V gene (reference sequence). As DNA, the CDR3 is TGCAGTGCTAGAGTGCAGGATGAAAAACTGTTTTTT. Protein sequence: CSARVQDEKLFF.

This clonotype was recorded at least ten times. The chain links TRBV12-3 or TRBV12-4 to TRBJ1-4; maybe TRBD1 (6 bases). The CDR3 is 16 residues long. V lost 1 base and J 5 bases, leaving 14 bases between the germline ends. The CDR3 region is CASSLGAAGQNEKLFF. CDR3 nucleotides: TGTGCCAGCAGTTTAGGGGCCGCTGGACAGAATGAAAAACTGTTTTTT.

This clonotype was picked up a small number of times. This chain links TRBV28 with TRBJ2-3; 8 bases fit TRBD2. CDR3 length: 15 residues. Germline V lookup: CDR1 MDHEN, CDR2 SYDVKM. V shed 1 base, J shed 7 bases, and the junction held 7 bases outside the gene matches. CDR3 sequence: CASSLSSGSGYTQYF. The CDR3 nucleotides are TGTGCCAGCAGTTTATCTAGCGGGTCCGGGTATACGCAGTATTTT.

V is TRBV20-1 and J is TRBJ2-7; D is possibly TRBD1 or TRBD2 (5 bases each). Germline V gene data show CDR1 as DFQATT and CDR2 as SNEGSKA (reference sequence). With 0 bases removed from V and 2 bases from J, the gap between germline ends came to 14 bases. The CDR3 totals 15 residues. The CDR3 DNA reads as TGCAGTGCTAGAGACGCCGGGGACGTCGCCTACGAGCAGTACTTC. It codes for CSARDAGDVAYEQYF.

The V gene is TRBV30, the J gene TRBJ1-5; D is unresolved. V shed 4 bases and J shed 9 bases, with 19 bases lying between them. This CDR3 spans 14 amino acids. Germline CDR1 GTSNPN, CDR2 SVGIG (reference sequence). This CDR3 is CAWKAPSLDWPQHF. CDR3 bases: TGTGCCTGGAAAGCACCCTCCTTAGATTGGCCCCAGCATTTT.